This is a list of T cell receptor beta chains from one sample in a study of post-analysis software for immune sequencing data. TCRdb redid the calling of the PCR reads with MiXCR, one entry per CDR3 protein. The table has roughly 870,000 distinct CDR3 sequences, roughly half seen once; the top ten hold about 4.5%. Source material: blood. Receptor source: a girl between 10 and 17 years old with multiple sclerosis. Each CDR3 is given with its conserved first and last residue. Each record gives: CDR3 protein, CDR3 DNA, D gene, V gene, J gene, clone size. A D gene is named only where the DNA matches it firmly. Clone size is stated in some rows and not others, as once, few, many or a class when expanded.

CDR3aa: CASSTPDLGNTEAFF
CDR3nt: TGTGCCAGCAGTACTCCTGACCTGGGGAACACTGAAGCTTTCTTT
d_gene: NA
v_gene: TRBV7-9
j_gene: TRBJ1-1
abundance: NA

CDR3aa: CASGLTSGGRLLYNEQFF
CDR3nt: TGTGCTAGTGGTCTAACTTCGGGGGGACGGCTTCTCTACAATGAGCAGTTCTTC
d_gene: TRBD2
v_gene: TRBV12-5
j_gene: TRBJ2-1
abundance: NA

CDR3aa: CASSQDRDSQEFF
CDR3nt: TGCGCCAGCAGCCAAGATCGGGACTCACAAGAGTTCTTC
d_gene: NA
v_gene: TRBV4-1
j_gene: TRBJ2-1
abundance: NA

CDR3aa: CASSFVPAGGPDNEQFF
CDR3nt: TGTGCCAGCAGCTTTGTGCCAGCGGGAGGCCCCGACAATGAGCAGTTCTTC
d_gene: TRBD2
v_gene: TRBV7-9
j_gene: TRBJ2-1
abundance: NA

CDR3aa: CASSVTGTGFYEQYF
CDR3nt: TGTGCCAGCAGCGTAACCGGGACAGGGTTTTACGAGCAGTACTTC
d_gene: TRBD1
v_gene: TRBV7-2
j_gene: TRBJ2-7
abundance: NA

CDR3aa: CAIRPGQGKVGTEAFF
CDR3nt: TGTGCCATCAGACCGGGACAGGGTAAAGTGGGCACTGAAGCTTTCTTT
d_gene: TRBD1
v_gene: TRBV10-3
j_gene: TRBJ1-1
abundance: NA

CDR3aa: CSSAVAHSDTQYF
CDR3nt: TGCAGTTCAGCCGTCGCCCATTCGGATACGCAGTATTTT
d_gene: NA
v_gene: TRBV20-1
j_gene: TRBJ2-3
abundance: NA

CDR3aa: CASSKASGVGEKLFF
CDR3nt: TGTGCCAGCAGCAAAGCATCGGGGGTTGGTGAAAAACTGTTTTTT
d_gene: NA
v_gene: TRBV14
j_gene: TRBJ1-4
abundance: NA

CDR3aa: CSGGSDTGELFF
CDR3nt: TGCAGCGGAGGTAGCGACACCGGGGAGCTGTTTTTT
d_gene: NA
v_gene: TRBV29-1
j_gene: TRBJ2-2
abundance: NA

CDR3aa: CATSSGDTYEQYF
CDR3nt: TGTGCCACCAGCAGCGGGGACACCTACGAGCAGTACTTC
d_gene: NA
v_gene: TRBV15
j_gene: TRBJ2-7
abundance: NA

CDR3aa: CVSSQDGAGRYNEQFF
CDR3nt: TGCGTCAGCAGCCAAGATGGAGCGGGGAGGTACAATGAGCAGTTCTTC
d_gene: TRBD2
v_gene: TRBV4-1
j_gene: TRBJ2-1
abundance: NA

CDR3aa: CASSQTRDRGEQYF
CDR3nt: TGTGCCAGCAGCCAAACCCGGGACAGGGGCGAGCAGTACTTC
d_gene: TRBD1
v_gene: TRBV7-6
j_gene: TRBJ2-7
abundance: NA

CDR3aa: CASSLLSGTNSYEQYF
CDR3nt: TGTGCCAGCAGCCTTCTAAGCGGAACCAACTCCTACGAGCAGTACTTC
d_gene: NA
v_gene: TRBV11-2
j_gene: TRBJ2-7
abundance: NA

CDR3aa: CASSYQGLPGEQFF
CDR3nt: TGTGCCAGCAGTTACCAGGGACTTCCCGGGGAGCAGTTCTTC
d_gene: NA
v_gene: TRBV6-5
j_gene: TRBJ2-1
abundance: NA

CDR3aa: CASIEHVAGTGNTEAFF
CDR3nt: TGTGCCAGCATCGAGCACGTCGCCGGGACAGGGAACACTGAAGCTTTCTTT
d_gene: TRBD1
v_gene: TRBV6-1
j_gene: TRBJ1-1
abundance: few

CDR3aa: CASSPRLRGYGYTF
CDR3nt: TGTGCCAGCAGCCCGAGATTGCGTGGCTATGGCTACACCTTC
d_gene: NA
v_gene: TRBV6-5
j_gene: TRBJ1-2
abundance: NA

CDR3aa: CASSAASDFLGGYTF
CDR3nt: TGCGCCAGCAGCGCGGCCTCGGACTTCTTGGGTGGCTACACCTTC
d_gene: NA
v_gene: TRBV5-1
j_gene: TRBJ1-2
abundance: few

CDR3aa: CSASPARGPDYGHTF
CDR3nt: TGCAGTGCTAGCCCCGCCAGGGGGCCGGACTATGGCCACACCTTC
d_gene: TRBD1
v_gene: TRBV20-1
j_gene: TRBJ1-2
abundance: NA

CDR3aa: CASSVRQKETQYF
CDR3nt: TGTGCCAGCAGTGTTCGGCAAAAAGAGACCCAGTACTTC
d_gene: NA
v_gene: TRBV2
j_gene: TRBJ2-5
abundance: NA

CDR3aa: CASSQNMYGYTF
CDR3nt: TGCGCCAGCAGCCAAAACATGTATGGCTACACCTTC
d_gene: NA
v_gene: TRBV4-1
j_gene: TRBJ1-2
abundance: NA

CDR3aa: CASSFWEGLSYEQYF
CDR3nt: TGTGCCAGCAGCTTTTGGGAGGGGTTGTCCTACGAGCAGTACTTC
d_gene: TRBD2
v_gene: TRBV7-3
j_gene: TRBJ2-7
abundance: NA

CDR3aa: CSVLRDLAGTEAFF
CDR3nt: TGCAGCGTGCTGAGGGACCTGGCGGGGACTGAAGCTTTCTTT
d_gene: NA
v_gene: TRBV29-1
j_gene: TRBJ1-1
abundance: NA

CDR3aa: CASSFSPGEQYF
CDR3nt: TGTGCCAGCAGTTTTTCCCCTGGGGAGCAGTACTTC
d_gene: NA
v_gene: TRBV7-9
j_gene: TRBJ2-7
abundance: NA

CDR3aa: CASSLRGPGRDEQFF
CDR3nt: TGTGCCAGCAGCTTAAGGGGTCCGGGACGGGATGAGCAGTTCTTC
d_gene: NA
v_gene: TRBV7-3
j_gene: TRBJ2-1
abundance: few

CDR3aa: CASSAGTGGSNEQFF
CDR3nt: TGTGCCAGCAGTGCCGGGACAGGGGGCAGCAATGAGCAGTTCTTC
d_gene: TRBD1
v_gene: TRBV6-6
j_gene: TRBJ2-1
abundance: once

CDR3aa: CASSQRAGPYEQYF
CDR3nt: TGTGCCAGCAGCCAAAGGGCAGGGCCCTACGAGCAGTACTTC
d_gene: NA
v_gene: TRBV4-2
j_gene: TRBJ2-7
abundance: few

CDR3aa: CRATQGNEQFF
CDR3nt: TGCAGGGCGACTCAAGGGAATGAGCAGTTCTTC
d_gene: NA
v_gene: TRBV20-1
j_gene: TRBJ2-1
abundance: few

CDR3aa: CASSSSRDRLPGQETQYF
CDR3nt: TGCGCCAGCAGCTCGTCCCGGGACAGATTACCAGGACAAGAGACCCAGTACTTC
d_gene: TRBD1
v_gene: TRBV5-1
j_gene: TRBJ2-5
abundance: NA

CDR3aa: CAITGRFTGDTGELFF
CDR3nt: TGTGCCATCACTGGCCGTTTTACAGGGGATACCGGGGAGCTGTTTTTT
d_gene: TRBD1
v_gene: TRBV10-3
j_gene: TRBJ2-2
abundance: NA

CDR3aa: CASSPPPGNSYEQYF
CDR3nt: TGTGCCAGCAGCCCCCCCCCGGGTAACTCCTACGAGCAGTACTTC
d_gene: NA
v_gene: TRBV9
j_gene: TRBJ2-7
abundance: NA

CDR3aa: CASSGRGANQPQHF
CDR3nt: TGTGCCAGCAGCGGGAGGGGTGCGAATCAGCCCCAGCATTTT
d_gene: NA
v_gene: TRBV9
j_gene: TRBJ1-5
abundance: once